What follows are 14 T cell receptor beta chains derived from one specimen sequenced in a study of blood T cell repertoires in COVID-19. The method was immunoSEQ multiplex PCR; TCRdb's version includes in-frame clones alone and lacks a portion of them. The sample carries 68,000 or so clones, more than 80% recorded once. The sequenced material came from peripheral blood. The source of these receptors is a man under 40 with acute or convalescent COVID-19.

The V and J genes are TRBV5-1 and TRBJ2-1; 11 bases agree with TRBD2. This CDR3 has 19 amino acids. CDR1 is SGHRS and CDR2 is YFSETQ in the germline V gene. The junction had 17 bases not matched to a gene; V was cut back by 6 bases and J by 3 bases. The CDR3 DNA sequence: TGCGCCAGCACCCCTAGTTCAGGGACTAGCGGAGGCGTCTACAATGAGCAGTTCTTC. Amino acid sequence: CASTPSSGTSGGVYNEQFF. Variable domain in full (rest from reference TRBV5-1 and TRBJ2-1): KAGVTQTPRYLIKTRGQQVTLSCSPISGHRSVSWYQQTPGQGLQFLFEYFSETQRNKGNFPGRFSGRQFSNSRSEMNVSTLELGDSALYLCASTPSSGTSGGVYNEQFFGPGTRLTVL.

The J gene is TRBJ2-5, the V gene TRBV6-2 or TRBV6-3; D not certain. The CDR3 consists of 15 residues. V dropped 0 bases and J dropped 4 bases, with 12 bases sitting between them. Germline CDR1 is MNHEY and CDR2 is SVGEGT. CDR3 in DNA: TGTGCCAGCAGTTACTCGAGTTTGAGCCGAGAGACCCAGTACTTC. It translates to CASSYSSLSRETQYF.

This clone appeared a single time. The chain is built from TRBV5-1 and TRBJ2-2; perhaps TRBD2 as D (6 bases). The CDR3 length is 15 residues. Germline lookup yields CDR1 SGHRS and CDR2 YFSETQ. V was trimmed by 5 bases and J by 3 bases, leaving 14 bases between them. This chain's CDR3 is CASSTGEVDTGELFF. The DNA for the CDR3 is TGCGCCAGCAGTACCGGGGAGGTGGACACCGGGGAGCTGTTTTTT. Combining the CDR3 with reference TRBV5-1 and TRBJ2-2 gives the whole variable domain KAGVTQTPRYLIKTRGQQVTLSCSPISGHRSVSWYQQTPGQGLQFLFEYFSETQRNKGNFPGRFSGRQFSNSRSEMNVSTLELGDSALYLCASSTGEVDTGELFFGEGSRLTVL.

The genes are TRBV13 and TRBJ2-4; tentative D call: TRBD2 (6 bases). Trimming stripped 4 bases from V and 5 bases from J, with 12 bases between. Germline lookup yields CDR1 PRHDT and CDR2 FYEKMQ (reference sequence). CDR3 length equals 14 residues. CDR3 amino acids: CASSYRRGENIQYF. Written as DNA, the CDR3 is TGTGCCAGCAGCTACCGGCGGGGTGAAAACATTCAGTACTTC. The complete variable domain, with remaining parts taken from reference TRBV13 and TRBJ2-4, reads AAGVIQSPRHLIKEKRETATLKCYPIPRHDTVYWYQQGPGQDPQFLISFYEKMQSDKGSIPDRFSAQQFSDYHSELNMSSLELGDSALYFCASSYRRGENIQYFGAGTRLSVL.

The V call is TRBV7-2, the J call TRBJ1-1; D remains unclear. Deletions cut 5 bases from V and 4 bases from J, with 14 bases between. The CDR3 is 14 residues long. Germline V gene lookup returns CDR1 SGHTA and CDR2 FQGNSA. This CDR3 is CASSRQDFGTEAFF. In DNA form, the CDR3 reads TGTGCCAGCAGCAGGCAGGATTTCGGCACTGAAGCTTTCTTT. Drawing the rest from reference TRBV7-2 and TRBJ1-1, the complete variable domain is GAGVSQSPSNKVTEKGKDVELRCDPISGHTALYWYRQSLGQGLEFLIYFQGNSAPDKSGLPSDRFSAERTGGSVSTLTIQRTQQEDSAVYLCASSRQDFGTEAFFGQGTRLTVV.

The chain is built from TRBV19 and TRBJ2-6; D might be TRBD1 (6 bases). Per germline, CDR1 LNHDA and CDR2 SQIVND (reference sequence). The ends were cut back, 9 bases at V and 0 bases at J, with 15 bases in the middle. The CDR3 extends over 16 amino acids. This CDR3 reads CASGQWSDSGANVLTF. The CDR3 region has the DNA TGTGCCAGCGGACAGTGGAGTGACTCTGGGGCCAACGTCCTGACTTTC.

The chain links TRBV6-4 to TRBJ2-7; no firm D call. The CDR3 loop spans 14 amino acids. CDR1 and CDR2 from the germline V gene are MRHNA and SNTAGT. The germline V and J ends were trimmed by 7 bases and 0 bases, with 13 bases remaining between them. The CDR3 DNA follows: TGTGCCAGCAACGTGTTTAGGAGCTCCTACGAGCAGTACTTC. Its protein product is CASNVFRSSYEQYF.

As DNA, the CDR3 is TGTGCCAGCAGTTTTTGGGGGCTAGGATACGAGCAGTACTTC. Translating it yields CASSFWGLGYEQYF. The gene calls are TRBV27 and TRBJ2-7; possible D gene TRBD1, 6 bases. The CDR3 extends over 14 amino acids. Between the trimmed V and J ends, which lost 3 bases and 4 bases, there was a span of 13 bases. Germline V gene data show CDR1 as MNHEY and CDR2 as SMNVEV (reference sequence).

The genes are TRBV2 and TRBJ1-5; D perhaps matches TRBD1 (5 bases). There are 15 residues in the CDR3. Trimming cost V 1 base and J 3 bases, with 10 bases left between them. The germline CDR1 and CDR2 sequences are SNHLY and FYNNEI. The CDR3 here is CASSEVRGINQPQHF. The CDR3 nucleotides are TGTGCCAGCAGTGAAGTTAGGGGCATCAATCAGCCCCAGCATTTT.

This clone is a singleton in its sample. The rearrangement joins TRBV12-3 or TRBV12-4 to TRBJ2-7, with D uncertain. V gave up 2 bases and J gave up 4 bases, with 9 bases separating them. The CDR3 totals 13 residues. CDR3 bases: TGTGCCAGCAGTTTATTTGAGCTTTACGAGCAGTACTTC. It encodes CASSLFELYEQYF.

The rearrangement uses TRBV28 and TRBJ2-3; 15 bases map to TRBD2. Looked up from germline, CDR1 is MDHEN and CDR2 is SYDVKM. The J segment lost 3 bases and the V segment lost 3 bases, leaving 7 bases of the junction unmatched. The CDR3 is 18 amino acids. The CDR3 reads CASSLSRTSGRGTDTQYF. The DNA for the CDR3 is TGTGCCAGCAGTTTGTCCCGGACTAGCGGGAGGGGAACAGATACGCAGTATTTT.

The J gene is TRBJ2-2, the V gene TRBV24-1; D not certain. Trimming cost V 1 base and J 5 bases, with 4 bases left between them. Per germline, CDR1 KGHDR and CDR2 SFDVKD. The CDR3 is 13 residues long. CDR3 coding DNA: TGTGCCACCAGTGATTTCGGGACCGGGGAGCTGTTTTTT. Its protein product is CATSDFGTGELFF.

The chain employs TRBV2 and TRBJ2-4; perhaps TRBD2 as D (6 bases). Trimming shortened V by 1 base and J by 0 bases, and 10 bases separated the two germline ends. CDR1 and CDR2 (germline): SNHLY, FYNNEI. The CDR3 totals 16 residues. In DNA, the CDR3 is TGTGCCAGCAGTGAAGTTGGAGGGAAAGCCAAAAACATTCAGTACTTC. Its protein is CASSEVGGKAKNIQYF.

The chain carries TRBV4-1 and TRBJ2-2; the D is unclear. V lost 6 bases and J lost 6, with 8 bases in between. Germline values: CDR1 MGHRA, CDR2 YSYEKL. CDR3 length: 12 residues. The CDR3 here is CASRQISGELFF. CDR3 sequence (DNA): TGCGCCAGCAGGCAGATATCCGGGGAGCTGTTTTTT.